The present T cell receptor beta chain was sequenced within a study of response to subunit inactivated influenza vaccine. Study findings and constraints: The authors offered the suggestion that each seasonal influenza vaccination recruits few new T cells.

TCRdb re-called the RT-PCR reads with MiXCR, one entry per CDR3 protein. This table holds around 480,000 distinct CDR3 sequences, approximately 16% found once. This CDR3 comprises 13 residues. CDR1 and CDR2 from the germline V gene are SGHRS and YFSETQ. Losses at the gene ends were 4 bases for V and 8 bases for J; bases not matched to a gene: 7. As regards this clonotype: No antigen is known for it.

Sequences were derived from CD4+ T cells sorted from PBMCs, sampled around 2 years after vaccination. The genes are TRBV5-1 and TRBJ1-2, with 8 bases identical to TRBD1. The TCR was taken from a man aged 45 to 75 who received an inactivated influenza vaccine. CDR3 DNA sequence: TGCGCCAGCAGCAACCAGGGGGCAGAGGGCTACACCTTC. It translates to CASSNQGAEGYTF.